This is a list of T cell receptor beta chains from one sample in a study of post-analysis software for immune sequencing data. TCRdb re-called the PCR reads with MiXCR, one entry per CDR3 protein. Of under 650,000 distinct CDR3 sequences listed, roughly 47% are singletons. Source material: blood. The source of these receptors is a girl aged 5 to 17 with multiple sclerosis. Each CDR3 is given with its conserved first and last residue. A D gene is named only where the DNA matches it firmly. Only some rows state a clone size, as once, few, many or a class for expanded clones.

d_gene,v_gene,abundance,len,j_gene,CDR3aa,CDR3nt
.,TRBV7-8,.,13,TRBJ2-1,CASSQHWDYEQFF,TGTGCCAGCAGCCAGCACTGGGACTATGAGCAGTTCTTC
.,TRBV4-1,.,15,TRBJ2-7,CASSQDPQGPYEQYF,TGCGCCAGCAGCCAAGATCCCCAGGGACCCTACGAGCAGTACTTC
TRBD1,TRBV5-5,few,17,TRBJ1-5,CASSFSEMTGSNQPQHF,TGTGCCAGCAGCTTCAGCGAAATGACAGGGAGCAATCAGCCCCAGCATTTT
.,TRBV5-1,few,14,TRBJ2-1,CASSPAVQRDEQFF,TGCGCCAGCAGCCCGGCAGTCCAGAGGGATGAGCAGTTCTTC
.,TRBV20-1,.,16,TRBJ2-7,CSASMLELGALGEQYF,TGCAGTGCTAGTATGTTGGAGTTGGGGGCCTTGGGGGAGCAGTACTTC
TRBD1,TRBV6-5,few,15,TRBJ1-2,CASSRKGQGSYGYTF,TGTGCCAGCAGTCGGAAGGGACAGGGGTCCTATGGCTACACCTTC
.,TRBV27,.,15,TRBJ1-2,CASSLIGTANYGYTF,TGTGCCAGCAGTTTAATCGGGACGGCTAACTATGGCTACACCTTC
TRBD1,TRBV12-3/TRBV12-4,few,14,TRBJ2-5,CASRETGGEETQYF,TGTGCCAGCAGGGAGACAGGGGGCGAAGAGACCCAGTACTTC
.,TRBV6-5,once,17,TRBJ2-1,CASSYGGSTSSYNEQFF,TGTGCCAGCAGTTACGGAGGTTCGACGAGCTCCTACAATGAGCAGTTCTTC
.,TRBV20-1,.,13,TRBJ2-1,CSARVASRSEQFF,TGCAGTGCTAGAGTTGCTAGCCGGAGTGAGCAGTTCTTC
.,TRBV11-1,.,13,TRBJ2-7,CTSSLALGNEQYF,TGTACCAGCAGCTTAGCCCTTGGCAACGAGCAGTACTTC
TRBD2,TRBV4-2,many,19,TRBJ2-3,CASSQVYLAGGGPLDTQYF,TGTGCCAGCAGCCAAGTCTATCTAGCGGGAGGGGGACCTCTAGATACGCAGTATTTT
.,TRBV5-1,few,17,TRBJ2-3,CASSLAGGIPSTDTQYF,TGCGCCAGCAGCTTGGCGGGCGGGATACCTAGCACAGATACGCAGTATTTT
.,TRBV5-1,.,13,TRBJ2-6,CASSPSRCSNLTF,TGCGCCAGCAGCCCGAGCCGATGTTCTAACCTGACTTTC
.,TRBV5-1,.,12,TRBJ2-1,CASSGGAGPQFF,TGCGCCAGCAGCGGGGGGGCCGGGCCACAGTTCTTC
.,TRBV12-3/TRBV12-4,.,13,TRBJ1-1,CASSLFMNTEAFF,TGTGCCAGCAGTTTATTCATGAACACTGAAGCTTTCTTT
TRBD1,TRBV4-3,.,13,TRBJ1-2,CASSQTGQDGYTF,TGCGCCAGCAGCCAGACAGGGCAAGATGGCTACACCTTC
.,TRBV2,.,13,TRBJ2-7,CASSEDKYYEQYF,TGTGCCAGCAGTGAGGACAAGTACTACGAGCAGTACTTC
.,TRBV5-1,.,9,TRBJ1-1,CASSLWAFF,TGCGCCAGCAGCTTGTGGGCTTTCTTT
TRBD1,TRBV29-1,few,15,TRBJ2-5,CSVDDTGTDKETQYF,TGCAGCGTTGACGATACAGGGACAGACAAAGAGACCCAGTACTTC
.,TRBV29-1,.,11,TRBJ1-4,CSVGRNEKLFF,TGCAGCGTTGGACGGAATGAAAAACTGTTTTTT
.,TRBV20-1,.,14,TRBJ2-3,CSAQSRGSTDTQYF,TGCAGTGCTCAGAGCCGGGGTAGCACAGATACGCAGTATTTT
TRBD2,TRBV20-1,.,15,TRBJ2-7,CSASGASGDSYEQYF,TGCAGTGCTAGTGGGGCTAGCGGGGATTCCTACGAGCAGTACTTC
TRBD1,TRBV27,.,18,TRBJ1-4,CARSLRLWTGTGSEKLFF,TGTGCCAGAAGTTTAAGGCTTTGGACCGGGACAGGAAGCGAAAAACTGTTTTTT
.,TRBV12-3/TRBV12-4,few,16,TRBJ1-5,CASSLEQHGSNQPQHF,TGTGCCAGCAGTTTAGAACAGCACGGAAGCAATCAGCCCCAGCATTTT
.,TRBV27,.,14,TRBJ2-1,CASSLDYRYNEQFF,TGTGCCAGCAGCTTAGACTACCGTTACAATGAGCAGTTCTTC
TRBD2,TRBV19,.,17,TRBJ2-5,CASKGFGFGLAGETQYF,TGTGCCAGTAAGGGTTTTGGGTTCGGACTAGCGGGAGAGACCCAGTACTTC
TRBD1,TRBV7-9,few,16,TRBJ2-7,CASSLSSGTEPYEQYF,TGTGCCAGCAGCCTCTCCTCCGGGACAGAGCCCTACGAGCAGTACTTC
TRBD2,TRBV5-5,few,17,TRBJ2-7,CASSLVRTSGTAYEQYF,TGTGCCAGCAGCTTAGTTAGGACTAGCGGGACCGCCTACGAGCAGTACTTC
.,TRBV2,few,14,TRBJ2-6,CASVGSSGANVLTF,TGTGCCAGCGTAGGGTCCTCTGGGGCCAACGTCCTGACTTTC
.,TRBV5-1,.,17,TRBJ2-1,CASSLGLERNSYNEQFF,TGCGCCAGCAGCTTGGGACTTGAACGGAACTCCTACAATGAGCAGTTCTTC
.,TRBV27,few,14,TRBJ2-1,CASSLRGGLGEQFF,TGTGCCAGCAGCCTTCGAGGGGGGTTGGGTGAGCAGTTCTTC
TRBD2,TRBV11-3,.,15,TRBJ2-1,CASSFPLAGVSEQFF,TGTGCCAGCAGCTTTCCACTAGCGGGAGTTAGTGAGCAGTTCTTC
.,TRBV20-1,.,14,TRBJ2-6,CSATYATGANVLTF,TGCAGTGCTACGTACGCAACTGGGGCCAACGTCCTGACTTTC
.,TRBV19,.,15,TRBJ1-1,CASIDSLGGNTEAFF,TGTGCCAGTATTGACAGCCTCGGAGGGAACACTGAAGCTTTCTTT
.,TRBV4-2,.,14,TRBJ2-5,CASSHPGAGETQYF,TGTGCCAGCAGCCACCCCGGAGCCGGGGAGACCCAGTACTTC
.,TRBV7-3,.,16,TRBJ1-2,CASSVSPNQYPIGYTF,TGTGCCAGCAGCGTATCCCCTAATCAGTACCCGATTGGCTACACCTTC
TRBD1,TRBV7-9,.,15,TRBJ1-2,CASSLASGQGNGYTF,TGTGCCAGCAGCTTAGCCTCCGGACAGGGGAATGGCTACACCTTC
.,TRBV4-1,few,13,TRBJ1-5,CASSPKENQPQHF,TGCGCCAGCAGCCCCAAAGAAAATCAGCCCCAGCATTTT
.,TRBV2,few,14,TRBJ2-3,CASSEDLLGDTQYF,TGTGCCAGCAGTGAAGACCTACTAGGGGATACGCAGTATTTT
.,TRBV20-1,.,14,TRBJ2-3,CSASGGGSTGTQYF,TGCAGTGCTAGTGGGGGGGGCAGCACAGGTACGCAGTATTTT
.,TRBV5-1,.,15,TRBJ2-5,CASRGVGGVQETQYF,TGCGCCAGCAGAGGGGTAGGAGGGGTACAAGAGACCCAGTACTTC
.,TRBV10-3,.,14,TRBJ2-7,CAISERQGPYEQYF,TGTGCCATCAGTGAAAGGCAGGGCCCCTACGAGCAGTACTTC
.,TRBV20-1,few,12,TRBJ2-1,CSARVSGNEQFF,TGCAGTGCTAGAGTTTCCGGAAATGAGCAGTTCTTC
.,TRBV10-2,.,12,TRBJ1-1,CASGPGGTEAFF,TGCGCCAGCGGCCCGGGGGGGACTGAAGCTTTCTTT
TRBD1,TRBV18,.,14,TRBJ1-2,CASSPETGNYGYTF,TGTGCCAGCTCACCGGAGACAGGGAACTATGGCTACACCTTC
TRBD1,TRBV6-1,once,19,TRBJ1-4,CASSEFVWDRGLLNEKLFF,TGTGCCAGCAGTGAATTTGTATGGGACAGGGGCCTCCTTAATGAAAAACTGTTTTTT
.,TRBV29-1,few,13,TRBJ2-1,CSAGTWGDNEQFF,TGCAGCGCCGGGACTTGGGGGGACAATGAGCAGTTCTTC
.,TRBV12-3/TRBV12-4,many,13,TRBJ1-2,CASSFGGDYGYTF,TGTGCCAGCAGTTTCGGGGGGGACTATGGCTACACCTTC
.,TRBV4-1,few,14,TRBJ2-7,CASSQETSLDEQYF,TGCGCCAGCAGCCAGGAGACTAGTTTGGACGAGCAGTACTTC
.,TRBV12-3/TRBV12-4,.,16,TRBJ1-5,CASSLGVSFHNQPQHF,TGTGCCAGCAGTTTAGGTGTGTCATTCCATAATCAGCCCCAGCATTTT
.,TRBV5-5,.,15,TRBJ2-7,CASSFDTGGPYEQYF,TGTGCCAGCAGCTTCGACACCGGCGGACCCTACGAGCAGTACTTC
.,TRBV9,.,12,TRBJ1-1,CSSSVRDSEAFF,TGTTCCAGCAGCGTAAGGGATAGTGAAGCTTTCTTT
TRBD2,TRBV11-3,.,17,TRBJ2-7,CASSLSFGTNGDYEQYF,TGTGCCAGCAGCTTAAGTTTTGGGACTAATGGGGACTACGAGCAGTACTTC
.,TRBV7-9,few,14,TRBJ1-4,CASSLAGISEKLFF,TGTGCCAGCAGCTTAGCGGGCATTTCAGAAAAACTGTTTTTT